This TCR beta chain came from a study of chemoradiotherapy in HPV16-positive cancers. Study-wide background: Candidate HPV-specific T-cell clones and common TCR motifs came from functional assays in two HPV16-positive patients. The study's findings and limits: Candidate HPV-specific clones and E7-related TCR motifs grew in tumor during treatment. HPV-specific T cells were functionally defined from only two HPV16-positive patients.

V was clipped by 0 bases and J by 0 bases, with 11 bases between them. Germline values: CDR1 SGHDT, CDR2 YYEEEE. CDR3 size: 16 residues. Comment on this clone: Its antigen is unknown.

Only in-frame clones appear in the TCRdb table, and some are missing; sequencing was by immunoSEQ multiplex PCR. The table lists around 40,000 clones, around 82% of them singletons. Repertoires were sampled repeatedly during chemoradiotherapy. The genes are TRBV5-6 and TRBJ2-3; possible D gene TRBD1, 5 bases. The sequencing used blood, collected from a patient who underwent chemoradiotherapy. This receptor was taken from a human donor with HPV-associated anogenital cancer. CDR3 amino acids: CASSLEYRRSTDTQYF. In DNA form, the CDR3 reads TGTGCCAGCAGCTTGGAGTACAGGCGTAGCACAGATACGCAGTATTTT.